A selection of T cell receptor beta chains follows, all from one sample in a study of Ad26.COV2.S vaccination and SARS-CoV-2 variants. Some clones are missing from TCRdb's copy, which holds only in-frame ones; the method was immunoSEQ multiplex PCR. The repertoire holds fewer than 900,000 clones, with about 89% as singletons. The input for sequencing was peripheral blood, taken in a trial of Ad26.COV2.S vaccine versus placebo. Source of these receptors: a person between 18 and 65 years old who received the Ad26.COV2.S COVID-19 vaccine or a placebo. Each CDR3 is given with its conserved first and last residue. A D gene is named only where the DNA matches it firmly. Expanded clones are given a class, and other clones once, few, many or no size at all.

V gene: TRBV4-2
J gene: TRBJ1-5
CDR3 length: 13
clone size: -
D gene: -
CDR3 protein: CASSQVRDQPQHF
CDR3 DNA: TGTGCCAGCAGCCAAGTGAGAGATCAGCCCCAGCATTTT

V gene: TRBV5-4
J gene: TRBJ2-5
CDR3 length: 15
clone size: -
D gene: TRBD1
CDR3 protein: CASSPTGTGEETQYF
CDR3 DNA: TGTGCCAGCAGCCCTACCGGGACAGGAGAAGAGACCCAGTACTTC

V gene: TRBV10-3
J gene: TRBJ2-7
CDR3 length: 15
clone size: few
D gene: TRBD2
CDR3 protein: CAIRVGGDPSYEQYF
CDR3 DNA: TGTGCCATCAGGGTCGGGGGGGACCCTTCCTACGAGCAGTACTTC

V gene: TRBV18
J gene: TRBJ1-2
CDR3 length: 16
clone size: -
D gene: -
CDR3 protein: CASSPLLGEVNYGYTF
CDR3 DNA: TGTGCCAGCTCACCATTATTAGGGGAGGTGAACTATGGCTACACCTTC

V gene: TRBV6-5
J gene: TRBJ2-1
CDR3 length: 15
clone size: -
D gene: TRBD1
CDR3 protein: CASSRPGQAYNEQFF
CDR3 DNA: TGTGCCAGCAGTCGACCGGGACAGGCATACAATGAGCAGTTCTTC

V gene: TRBV30
J gene: TRBJ2-2
CDR3 length: 16
clone size: -
D gene: TRBD2
CDR3 protein: CAWSKGAGANTGELFF
CDR3 DNA: TGTGCCTGGAGTAAGGGAGCGGGGGCGAACACCGGGGAGCTGTTTTTT

V gene: TRBV9
J gene: TRBJ2-2
CDR3 length: 15
clone size: -
D gene: -
CDR3 protein: CASSVGGHFTGELFF
CDR3 DNA: TGTGCCAGCAGCGTCGGGGGTCACTTTACCGGGGAGCTGTTTTTT

V gene: TRBV3-1/TRBV3-2
J gene: TRBJ2-1
CDR3 length: 16
clone size: -
D gene: TRBD2
CDR3 protein: CASSHSGTSSYNEQFF
CDR3 DNA: TGTGCCAGCAGCCATTCCGGGACTAGCTCCTACAATGAGCAGTTCTTC

V gene: TRBV7-9
J gene: TRBJ2-2
CDR3 length: 14
clone size: -
D gene: -
CDR3 protein: CASSLVGSSGELFF
CDR3 DNA: TGTGCCAGCAGCTTAGTCGGGAGTTCCGGGGAGCTGTTTTTT

V gene: TRBV13
J gene: TRBJ2-7
CDR3 length: 14
clone size: -
D gene: TRBD2
CDR3 protein: CASSSSSGGIRQYF
CDR3 DNA: TGTGCCAGCAGCTCTTCTAGCGGGGGTATTCGGCAGTACTTC

V gene: TRBV5-1
J gene: TRBJ1-2
CDR3 length: 14
clone size: -
D gene: -
CDR3 protein: CASSQGGGLYGYTF
CDR3 DNA: TGCGCCAGCAGTCAGGGTGGGGGCCTCTATGGCTACACCTTC

V gene: TRBV7-6
J gene: TRBJ1-3
CDR3 length: 16
clone size: -
D gene: TRBD1
CDR3 protein: CASSLMGQLSGNTIYF
CDR3 DNA: TGTGCCAGCAGCTTGATGGGACAGCTTTCCGGAAACACCATATATTTT

V gene: TRBV6-2/TRBV6-3
J gene: TRBJ2-7
CDR3 length: 13
clone size: once
D gene: TRBD1
CDR3 protein: CASSDRGAYEQYF
CDR3 DNA: TGTGCCAGCAGCGACAGGGGAGCCTACGAGCAGTACTTC

V gene: TRBV5-4
J gene: TRBJ2-2
CDR3 length: 15
clone size: -
D gene: -
CDR3 protein: CASSLELANTGELFF
CDR3 DNA: TGTGCCAGCAGCTTGGAACTAGCGAACACCGGGGAGCTGTTTTTT

V gene: TRBV7-9
J gene: TRBJ1-5
CDR3 length: 12
clone size: -
D gene: -
CDR3 protein: CASTSGDQPQHF
CDR3 DNA: TGTGCCAGCACCTCGGGGGATCAGCCCCAGCATTTT